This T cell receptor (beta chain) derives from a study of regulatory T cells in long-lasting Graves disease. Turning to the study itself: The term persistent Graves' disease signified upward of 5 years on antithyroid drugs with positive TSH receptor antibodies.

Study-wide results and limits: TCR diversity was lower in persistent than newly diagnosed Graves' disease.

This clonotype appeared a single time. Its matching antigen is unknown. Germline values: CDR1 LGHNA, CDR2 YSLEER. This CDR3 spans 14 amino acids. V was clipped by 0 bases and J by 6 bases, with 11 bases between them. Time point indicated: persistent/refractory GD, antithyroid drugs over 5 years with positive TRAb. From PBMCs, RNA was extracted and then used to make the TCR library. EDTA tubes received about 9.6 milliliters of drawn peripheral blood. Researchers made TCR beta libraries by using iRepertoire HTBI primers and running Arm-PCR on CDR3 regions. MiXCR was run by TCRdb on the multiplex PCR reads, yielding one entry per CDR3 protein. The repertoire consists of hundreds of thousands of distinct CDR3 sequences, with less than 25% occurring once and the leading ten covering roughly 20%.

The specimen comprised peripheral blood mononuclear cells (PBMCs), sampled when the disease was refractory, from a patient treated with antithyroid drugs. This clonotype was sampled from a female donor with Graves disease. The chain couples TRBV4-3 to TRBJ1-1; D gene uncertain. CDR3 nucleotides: TGCGCCAGCAGCCAAGAAATGGGTCATTCTGAAGCTTTCTTT. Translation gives CASSQEMGHSEAFF.